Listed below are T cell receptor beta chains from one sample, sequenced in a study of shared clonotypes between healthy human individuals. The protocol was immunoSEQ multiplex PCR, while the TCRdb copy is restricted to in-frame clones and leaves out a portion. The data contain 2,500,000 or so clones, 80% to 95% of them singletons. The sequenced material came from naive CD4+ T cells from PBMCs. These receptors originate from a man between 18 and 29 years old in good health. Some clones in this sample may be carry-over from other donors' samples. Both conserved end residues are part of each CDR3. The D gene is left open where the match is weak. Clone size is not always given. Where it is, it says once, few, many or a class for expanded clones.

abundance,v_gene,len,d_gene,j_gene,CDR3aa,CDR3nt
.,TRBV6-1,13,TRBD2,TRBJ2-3,CASGTSGSDTQYF,TGTGCCAGCGGGACTAGCGGGAGCGATACGCAGTATTTT
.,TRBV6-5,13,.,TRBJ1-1,CASRGTGNTEAFF,TGTGCCAGCAGGGGGACGGGGAACACTGAAGCTTTCTTT
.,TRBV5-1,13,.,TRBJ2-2,CASSLDRTGELFF,TGCGCCAGCAGCTTGGACCGCACCGGGGAGCTGTTTTTT
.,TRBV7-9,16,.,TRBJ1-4,CASSARTPRGAEKLFF,TGTGCCAGCAGCGCAAGGACCCCCAGGGGTGCTGAAAAACTGTTTTTT
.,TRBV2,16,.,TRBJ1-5,CASSRQVRGGNQPQHF,TGTGCCAGCAGTCGACAGGTGCGAGGTGGCAATCAGCCCCAGCATTTT
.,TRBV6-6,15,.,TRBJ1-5,CASSHRRGGNQPQHF,TGTGCCAGCAGTCATAGGAGGGGCGGCAATCAGCCCCAGCATTTT
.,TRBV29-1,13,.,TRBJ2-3,CSVGVQYTDTQYF,TGCAGCGTTGGGGTACAGTACACAGATACGCAGTATTTT
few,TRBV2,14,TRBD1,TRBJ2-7,CASSEETGVYEQYF,TGTGCCAGCAGTGAAGAGACAGGGGTCTACGAGCAGTACTTC
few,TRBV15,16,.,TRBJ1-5,CATSRDVAVRNQPQHF,TGTGCCACCAGCAGAGATGTTGCGGTTCGCAATCAGCCCCAGCATTTT
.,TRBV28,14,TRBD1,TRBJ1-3,CASRSQGAGNTIYF,TGTGCCAGCAGATCTCAGGGGGCTGGAAACACCATATATTTT
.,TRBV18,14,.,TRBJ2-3,CASSPQSLTDTQYF,TGTGCCAGCTCACCCCAATCCTTGACAGATACGCAGTATTTT
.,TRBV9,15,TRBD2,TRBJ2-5,CASSVRAGRLETQYF,TGTGCCAGCAGCGTGAGAGCGGGACGGCTGGAGACCCAGTACTTC
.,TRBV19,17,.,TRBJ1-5,CASSIVLWRDYNQPQHF,TGTGCCAGTAGTATAGTACTGTGGAGGGACTACAATCAGCCCCAGCATTTT
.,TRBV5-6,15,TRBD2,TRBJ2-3,CASSREGRRTDTQYF,TGTGCCAGCAGCCGGGAGGGCCGCCGCACAGATACGCAGTATTTT
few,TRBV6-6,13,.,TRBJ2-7,CASSYIGNYEQYF,TGTGCCAGCAGTTACATCGGGAACTACGAGCAGTACTTC